These 8 T cell receptor beta chains share one sample of origin, sequenced in a study of blood T cell repertoires in COVID-19. Using immunoSEQ multiplex PCR, the repertoire was profiled, and TCRdb retains in-frame clones only, with some absent. The profile shows hundreds of thousands of clones, less than 90% of them singletons. The sequenced sample consisted of PBMCs or T cells enriched from blood (not recorded which). These receptors were taken from a woman in her 50s who had recovered from COVID-19.

V usage is TRBV6-2 or TRBV6-3 and J usage is TRBJ2-2; D remains unclear. The length of the CDR3 is 14 residues. Looked up from germline, CDR1 is MNHEY and CDR2 is SVGEGT. V was trimmed by 2 bases and J by 3 bases, leaving 7 bases between them. The CDR3 nucleotides read TGTGCCAGCAGTTACCTGATAGACACCGGGGAGCTGTTTTTT. Encoded protein: CASSYLIDTGELFF.

There are a few counts of this clone. The gene calls are TRBV10-2 and TRBJ1-1; a weak D match, TRBD1 (6 bases). The CDR3 length is 11 residues. Germline V gene lookup returns CDR1 WSHSY and CDR2 SAAADI. V was cut by 4 bases and J by 6 bases, with 6 bases left in between. CDR3 in DNA: TGCGCCAGCAGTGCAGGGGCTGAAGCTTTCTTT. Translated, it gives CASSAGAEAFF.

The chain uses TRBV7-9 and TRBJ2-5; 8 positions agree with TRBD1. The V gene end was trimmed by 1 base and the J gene end by 4 bases; junction bases not matched to a gene: 8. Germline CDR1 is SEHNR and CDR2 is FQNEAQ (reference sequence). The CDR3 covers 16 residues. For the CDR3, the DNA is TGTGCCAGCAGCTTAGGAGTAACAGGGACAGGAGAGACCCAGTACTTC. This codes for CASSLGVTGTGETQYF. The variable domain in full, completed from reference TRBV7-9 and TRBJ2-5, reads DTGVSQNPRHKITKRGQNVTFRCDPISEHNRLYWYRQTLGQGPEFLTYFQNEAQLEKSRLLSDRFSAERPKGSFSTLEIQRTEQGDSAMYLCASSLGVTGTGETQYFGPGTRLLVL.

The V call is TRBV18, the J call TRBJ1-2, with D tentatively TRBD1 (6 bases). The germline V and J ends were trimmed by 4 bases and 4 bases, with 19 bases remaining between them. The CDR3 is 16 residues long. CDR1 KGHSH and CDR2 LQKENI come from the germline V gene. CDR3 sequence reads: CASSRNQGKETYGYTF. The CDR3, as DNA: TGTGCCAGCTCACGCAACCAGGGGAAAGAGACCTATGGCTACACCTTC.

J is TRBJ1-6 and V is TRBV7-8, with D hard to call. Deletions cut 11 bases from V and 5 bases from J, with 16 bases between. CDR3 size: 14 residues. CDR1 is SGHVS and CDR2 is FQNEAQ in the germline V gene. The CDR3 loop reads CAASPWGDNSPLHF. The CDR3 DNA sequence: TGTGCCGCAAGCCCGTGGGGAGATAATTCACCCCTCCACTTT.

The V and J genes are TRBV15 and TRBJ2-3, with D possibly TRBD2 on 6 matching bases. CDR3 length: 16 residues. Germline V CDR1 and CDR2: LNHNV, YYDKDF (reference sequence). V shed 3 bases and J shed 0 bases, with 13 bases lying between them. The CDR3 loop reads CATSRGSGTSTDTQYF. CDR3 DNA: TGTGCCACCAGCAGGGGCTCCGGGACTAGCACAGATACGCAGTATTTT.

The J gene is TRBJ2-7, the V gene TRBV18; no definite D call. Germline lookup yields CDR1 KGHSH and CDR2 LQKENI. Between the trimmed V and J ends, which lost 5 bases and 4 bases, there was a span of 12 bases. CDR3 length equals 13 residues. The CDR3 bases are TGTGCCAGCTCAGCTACAGTTGAGTACGAGCAGTACTTC. Protein product: CASSATVEYEQYF.

V and J are TRBV4-2 and TRBJ2-3, with TRBD2 matching over 9 bases. This CDR3 has 17 amino acids. Germline assignment: CDR1 LGHNA and CDR2 YNFKEQ. V gave up 2 bases and J gave up 1 base; unmatched junction bases: 7. The DNA of the CDR3 is TGTGCCAGCAGCCAAACTCCAAAGCGGGGGGGCACAGATACGCAGTATTTT. Translating it yields CASSQTPKRGGTDTQYF.